These 28 T cell receptor beta chains were sequenced from one sample in a study of blood T cell repertoires in COVID-19. The data were produced by immunoSEQ multiplex PCR, yet TCRdb's version contains in-frame clones alone and is incomplete. The repertoire holds roughly 140,000 clones, approximately 82% seen once, with roughly 7.9% in the top ten. What was sequenced was peripheral blood. The receptors shown here come from a woman in her 50s in a cohort sampled during active or convalescent COVID-19.

This chain joins TRBV5-5 and TRBJ1-2; TRBD1 aligns across 7 bases. V lost 1 base, J lost 6 bases, and 3 bases stayed unmatched. Germline CDR1 reads SGHKS; CDR2 reads YYEKEE (reference sequence). This CDR3 has 13 residues. The CDR3: CASSLLTGDGYTF. DNA for the CDR3: TGTGCCAGCAGCTTGCTTACAGGGGATGGCTACACCTTC.

This clone was seen only once. The J gene is TRBJ1-1, the V gene TRBV18; 7 bases line up with TRBD1. CDR3 length: 19 residues. V lost 5 bases and J lost 8; bases outside the gene matches: 26. CDR1 and CDR2 from the germline V gene are KGHSH and LQKENI. CDR3 loop: CASSITVFLAGNRGSEAFF. As DNA, the CDR3 is TGTGCCAGCTCAATCACCGTCTTCCTTGCTGGGAACAGGGGCTCCGAAGCTTTCTTT.

The V and J genes are TRBV7-9 and TRBJ2-7; D may be TRBD1 (6 bases). There are 14 residues in the CDR3. CDR1 SEHNR and CDR2 FQNEAQ come from the germline V gene (reference sequence). Trimming pared 3 bases from V and 1 base from J, leaving 10 bases between. The CDR3 coding sequence is TGTGCCAGCAGCTTGCAGGGGTTTTCCTACGAGCAGTACTTC. Translated, it gives CASSLQGFSYEQYF.

The J gene is TRBJ2-1, the V gene TRBV6-9, with a tentative D call TRBD1 (6 bases). The CDR3 loop spans 16 amino acids. Trimming pared 5 bases from V and 0 bases from J, leaving 14 bases between. Germline CDR1 and CDR2: MNHGY and SVAAGI. Here the CDR3 reads CASSQGSGHSYNEQFF. The CDR3 DNA follows: TGTGCCAGCAGTCAGGGGTCCGGGCACTCCTACAATGAGCAGTTCTTC.

This chain joins TRBV6-2 or TRBV6-3 and TRBJ1-2; D is perhaps TRBD1 (6 bases). This CDR3 has 12 amino acids. The V gene lost 4 bases and the J gene lost 5 bases, with 8 bases spanning the gap. The germline gives CDR1 MNHEY, CDR2 SVGEGT. DNA for the CDR3: TGTGCCAGCAGTTCCCAGGGGTATGGCTACACCTTC. This codes for CASSSQGYGYTF.

The chain has TRBV5-6 and TRBJ1-2; TRBD1 matches 9 bases. The germline V gene has CDR1 SGHDT and CDR2 YYEEEE. V lost 5 bases, J lost 8 bases, and 4 bases stayed unmatched. This CDR3 region has 12 residues. The CDR3 spells CASRTGGGGYTF. CDR3 coding DNA: TGTGCCAGCAGGACAGGGGGAGGAGGCTACACCTTC. Variable domain in full (rest from reference TRBV5-6 and TRBJ1-2): DAGVTQSPTHLIKTRGQQVTLRCSPKSGHDTVSWYQQALGQGPQFIFQYYEEEERQRGNFPDRFSGHQFPNYSSELNVNALLLGDSALYLCASRTGGGGYTFGSGTRLTVV.

The chain links TRBV11-2 to TRBJ2-2; D gene ambiguous. CDR1 and CDR2 (germline): SGHAT, FQNNGV. The V end was cut by 2 bases, the J end by 0 bases, with 7 bases between. The CDR3 has 15 amino acids. The CDR3: CASSLFGTNTGELFF. CDR3 bases: TGTGCCAGCAGCTTATTCGGTACGAACACCGGGGAGCTGTTTTTT.

V gene TRBV6-5 combines with J gene TRBJ1-6; 7 bases agree with TRBD1. With V trimmed by 7 bases and J by 3 bases, 3 bases remained unmatched. The CDR3 sequence is 14 residues long. The germline gives CDR1 MNHEY, CDR2 SVGAGI. CDR3 loop: CASMTGIYNSPLHF. CDR3 bases: TGTGCCAGCATGACAGGGATCTATAATTCACCCCTCCACTTT.

The rearrangement uses TRBV3-1 (or the pseudogene TRBV3-2) and TRBJ1-2; TRBD1 agrees at 7 bases. The V segment lost 4 bases and the J segment 5 bases; nucleotides outside the gene matches: 4. There are 13 residues in the CDR3. The germline V gene has CDR1 LGHDT and CDR2 YNNKEL (reference sequence). CDR3 bases: TGTGCCAGCAGCCCCCGGACAGGATATGGCTACACCTTC. It codes for CASSPRTGYGYTF.

This clone was picked up a small number of times. This sequence joins TRBV6-5 and TRBJ1-1; TRBD1 matches 7 bases. CDR1 MNHEY and CDR2 SVGAGI come from the germline V gene. The CDR3 spans 15 residues. J lost 0 bases, V lost 6 bases, and 7 bases had no gene match. The CDR3 DNA is TGTGCCAGCAGCGCCGGGACAGTCATGAACACTGAAGCTTTCTTT. Translated: CASSAGTVMNTEAFF.

This chain links TRBV25-1 with TRBJ1-3, with D perhaps TRBD1 (5 bases). The CDR3 contains 14 residues. Deletions cut 4 bases from V and 4 bases from J, with 11 bases between. CDR1 is MGHDK, CDR2 SYGVNS, per germline. CDR3 in DNA: TGTGCCAGCAGTGGAACAGGTTCAGGAAACACCATATATTTT. Its translation is CASSGTGSGNTIYF.

This clone showed up just a few times. The V call is TRBV6-6, the J call TRBJ1-2; D unclear. CDR3 length equals 13 residues. V dropped 7 bases and J dropped 1 base, with 10 bases sitting between them. Germline V lookup: CDR1 MNHNY, CDR2 SVGAGI (reference sequence). The chain's CDR3 is CASTQDDNYGYTF. The DNA for the CDR3 is TGTGCCAGCACCCAGGATGATAACTATGGCTACACCTTC.

V usage is TRBV19 and J usage is TRBJ1-2; 8 bases map to TRBD1. The germline gives CDR1 LNHDA, CDR2 SQIVND (reference sequence). The CDR3 is 13 amino acids. Losses at the gene ends were 8 bases for V and 5 bases for J; bases not matched to a gene: 7. CDR3 sequence: CASAPGQEYGYTF. The CDR3 DNA reads as TGTGCCAGTGCTCCGGGACAGGAGTATGGCTACACCTTC. Complete variable domain (other parts from reference TRBV19 and TRBJ1-2): DGGITQSPKYLFRKEGQNVTLSCEQNLNHDAMYWYRQDPGQGLRLIYYSQIVNDFQKGDIAEGYSVSREKKESFPLTVTSAQKNPTAFYLCASAPGQEYGYTFGSGTRLTVV.

The chain combines TRBV2 with TRBJ1-2, with TRBD1 matching over 8 bases. V shed 10 bases and J 4 bases; nucleotides not matched to a gene: 8. Germline CDR1 reads SNHLY; CDR2 reads FYNNEI. The CDR3 has 13 residues. For the CDR3, the DNA is TGTGCCACCGGACAGGGAGCCTCCTATGGCTACACCTTC. Translating gives CATGQGASYGYTF.

J is TRBJ2-5 and V is TRBV4-2; 7 bases match TRBD2. Germline values: CDR1 LGHNA, CDR2 YNFKEQ. This CDR3 spans 16 amino acids. The V and J ends lost 4 bases and 2 bases, in that order; junction bases with no gene match: 10. The DNA for the CDR3 is TGTGCCAGCAGCCCGGACTTGAAGCGGGGACAAGAGACCCAGTACTTC. Translation: CASSPDLKRGQETQYF.

The V gene is TRBV5-1, the J gene TRBJ2-3; 9 bases are shared with TRBD2. The CDR3 length is 16 residues. The trim removed 0 bases at V and 2 bases at J, leaving 4 bases unmatched. Germline CDR1 is SGHRS and CDR2 is YFSETQ. CDR3 in amino acids: CASSLAASGVTDTQYF. The CDR3 region has the DNA TGCGCCAGCAGCTTGGCCGCTAGCGGGGTCACAGATACGCAGTATTTT.

The chain recombines TRBV5-4 with TRBJ1-6; no reliable D call. Trimming left V 4 bases short and J 5 bases short, with 16 bases between. The CDR3 has 16 amino acids. CDR1 and CDR2 (germline): SGHNT, YYREEE (reference sequence). The CDR3, as DNA: TGTGCCAGCAGCCCCTTCGGGTCGGTAAATAATTCACCCCTCCACTTT. Translated, it gives CASSPFGSVNNSPLHF.

The V and J genes are TRBV7-3 and TRBJ1-1, with 8 bases aligning to TRBD1. V was pared by 0 bases and J by 1 base, with 4 bases of the junction left unmatched. Germline V CDR1 and CDR2: SGHTA, FQGTGA. The CDR3 has 16 residues. This CDR3 is CASSLTRTGRNTEAFF. CDR3 DNA: TGTGCCAGCAGCTTAACCCGGACAGGGAGGAACACTGAAGCTTTCTTT.

This chain links TRBV6-6 with TRBJ2-3; maybe TRBD2 (5 bases). Trimming cost V 6 bases and J 2 bases, with 18 bases left between them. Germline assignment: CDR1 MNHNY and CDR2 SVGAGI (reference sequence). The CDR3 is made up of 16 amino acids. Here the CDR3 reads CASSRPPTRATDTQYF. The CDR3 bases are TGTGCCAGCAGCCGACCCCCGACGAGGGCCACAGATACGCAGTATTTT.

This chain uses TRBV6-5 with TRBJ1-6; a possible D gene is TRBD1 (6 bases). Germline CDR1 reads MNHEY; CDR2 reads SVGAGI. Trimming stripped 2 bases from V and 5 bases from J, with 13 bases between. This CDR3 has 16 amino acids. This CDR3 reads CASSYGGQNDNSPLHF. The DNA for the CDR3 is TGTGCCAGCAGTTACGGGGGCCAAAACGATAATTCACCCCTCCACTTT.

The rearrangement joins TRBV6-1 to TRBJ1-6; D perhaps matches TRBD1 (6 bases). Germline V gene lookup returns CDR1 MNHNS and CDR2 SASEGT. The CDR3 loop spans 14 amino acids. V was trimmed by 2 bases and J by 18 bases, leaving 20 bases between them. CDR3 nucleotides: TGTGCCAGCAGTGAACAATGGAAGGACAGAGAGACCCACTTT. Translation: CASSEQWKDRETHF.

Concerning this clone: Other DNA sequences in this sample translate to the same CDR3. V gene TRBV12-3 or TRBV12-4 combines with J gene TRBJ1-1; 10 bases are a match to TRBD1. CDR3 length equals 13 residues. Germline trimming cut 6 bases from V and 4 bases from J; bases unmatched to any gene: 2. CDR3 loop: CASSRTGGTEAFF. DNA for the CDR3: TGTGCCAGCAGCAGGACAGGGGGCACTGAAGCTTTCTTT.

The rearrangement links TRBV19 to TRBJ2-6; TRBD1 matches at 7 bases. V gave up 1 base and J gave up 0 bases; unmatched junction bases: 6. Germline V gene sequence: CDR1 LNHDA, CDR2 SQIVND (reference sequence). The CDR3 consists of 18 residues. CDR3 coding DNA: TGTGCCAGTAGTATAGTGGCAGGGGGTTTCTCTGGGGCCAACGTCCTGACTTTC. It codes for CASSIVAGGFSGANVLTF.

The sample holds one count of this clone. The chain has TRBV2 and TRBJ2-1, with 7 bases that match TRBD2. The CDR3 has 15 amino acids. CDR1 SNHLY and CDR2 FYNNEI come from the germline V gene. The junction had 7 bases not matched to a gene; V was cut back by 4 bases and J by 4 bases. CDR3 bases: TGTGCCAGCAGTGGGTTGCGGGGGAAATACAATGAGCAGTTCTTC. Protein sequence: CASSGLRGKYNEQFF.

The chain uses TRBV30 and TRBJ2-3, with 8 nucleotides matching TRBD2. After removal of 5 bases from V and 1 base from J, the junction contained 5 bases not matched to a gene. This CDR3 region has 14 residues. Germline V gene sequence: CDR1 GTSNPN, CDR2 SVGIG (reference sequence). CDR3 sequence reads: CAWGTSGGTDTQYF. DNA for the CDR3: TGTGCCTGGGGAACTAGCGGAGGCACAGATACGCAGTATTTT.

This clone was counted once. The chain recombines TRBV6-2 or TRBV6-3 with TRBJ1-2, with 8 bases aligning to TRBD1. This CDR3 comprises 15 residues. V was pared by 2 bases and J by 4 bases, with 6 bases of the junction left unmatched. Germline V gene data show CDR1 as MNHEY and CDR2 as SVGEGT. The CDR3: CASSYLQGVSYGYTF. CDR3 nucleotide sequence: TGTGCCAGCAGTTACCTACAGGGGGTTAGCTATGGCTACACCTTC.

The V call is TRBV5-4, the J call TRBJ2-1; 10 bases are shared with TRBD2. CDR3 length: 18 residues. Germline values: CDR1 SGHNT, CDR2 YYREEE (reference sequence). With 0 bases clipped from V and 0 bases from J, the junction kept 6 bases outside the gene matches. The CDR3 loop is CASSLASGGLSSYNEQFF. For the CDR3, the DNA is TGTGCCAGCAGCTTGGCTAGCGGGGGCCTAAGCTCCTACAATGAGCAGTTCTTC.

The table lists this clone with many counts. The rearrangement uses TRBV12-3 or TRBV12-4 and TRBJ1-4; tentative D call: TRBD1 (6 bases). CDR3 length: 13 amino acids. V dropped 8 bases and J dropped 8 bases, with 15 bases sitting between them. The chain's CDR3 is CASGLDSVEKLFF. In DNA, the CDR3 is TGTGCCAGCGGATTGGACAGTGTAGAAAAACTGTTTTTT.